This record covers a single T cell receptor (beta chain). Trimming took 4 bases from V and 4 from J; bases not matched to a gene: 1. The CDR3 spans 14 residues. The germline V gene encodes CDR1 SGHTA and CDR2 FQGNSA. This specimen belongs to a study of PD-L1 blockade in urothelial cancer. Study background: Samples came from 3 weeks, at the second dose, and 6 weeks into treatment. The median number of T cells present in blood samples was 140,000 to 150,000.

Urothelial carcinoma, locally advanced or metastatic, affected the patients. The protocol was immunoSEQ multiplex PCR, while the TCRdb copy is restricted to in-frame clones and leaves out a portion. The data show roughly 48,000 clones, roughly 84% seen once. The sample in question was PBMCs, obtained around atezolizumab (anti-PD-L1) treatment. V usage is TRBV7-2 and J usage is TRBJ2-2, with TRBD1 matching over 9 bases. This sequence was found in a man in his forties with urothelial cancer. Written as DNA, the CDR3 is TGTGCCAGCAGCTCACAGGGGGCCACCGGGGAGCTGTTTTTT. It codes for CASSSQGATGELFF.